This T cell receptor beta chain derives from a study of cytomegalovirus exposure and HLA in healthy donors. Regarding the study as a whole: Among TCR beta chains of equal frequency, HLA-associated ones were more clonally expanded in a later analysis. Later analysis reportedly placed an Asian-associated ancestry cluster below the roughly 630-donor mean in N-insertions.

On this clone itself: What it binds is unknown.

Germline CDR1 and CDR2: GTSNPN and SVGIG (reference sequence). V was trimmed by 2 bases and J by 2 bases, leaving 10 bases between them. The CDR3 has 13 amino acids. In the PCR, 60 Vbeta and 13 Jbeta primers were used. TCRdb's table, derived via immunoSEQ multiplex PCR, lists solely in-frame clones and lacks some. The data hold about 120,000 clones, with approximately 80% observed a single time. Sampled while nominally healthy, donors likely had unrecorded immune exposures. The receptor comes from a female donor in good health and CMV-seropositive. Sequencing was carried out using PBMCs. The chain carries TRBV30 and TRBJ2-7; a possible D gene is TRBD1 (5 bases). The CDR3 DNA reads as TGTGCCTGGAGTCCCGACAGAGCCTACGAGCAGTACTTC. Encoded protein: CAWSPDRAYEQYF.